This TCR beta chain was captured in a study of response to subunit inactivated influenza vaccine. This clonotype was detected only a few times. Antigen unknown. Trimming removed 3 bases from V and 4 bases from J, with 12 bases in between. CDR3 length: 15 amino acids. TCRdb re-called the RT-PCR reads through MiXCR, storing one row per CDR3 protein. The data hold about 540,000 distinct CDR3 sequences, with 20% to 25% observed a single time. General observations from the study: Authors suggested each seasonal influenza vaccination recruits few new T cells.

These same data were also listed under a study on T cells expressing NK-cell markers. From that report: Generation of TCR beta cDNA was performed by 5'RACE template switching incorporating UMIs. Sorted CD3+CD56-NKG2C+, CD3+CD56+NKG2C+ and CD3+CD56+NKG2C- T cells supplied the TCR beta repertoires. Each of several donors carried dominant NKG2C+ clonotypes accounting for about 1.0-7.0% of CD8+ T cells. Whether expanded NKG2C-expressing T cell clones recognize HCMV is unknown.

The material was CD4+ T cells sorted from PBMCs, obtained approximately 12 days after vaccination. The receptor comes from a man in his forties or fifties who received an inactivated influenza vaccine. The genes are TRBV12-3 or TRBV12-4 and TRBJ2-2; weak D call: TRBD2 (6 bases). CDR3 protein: CASSFRRGFTGELFF. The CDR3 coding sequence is TGTGCCAGCAGTTTCAGGCGGGGATTCACCGGGGAGCTGTTTTTT.